The 27 T cell receptor beta chains reported below all come from one sample, sequenced in a study of T-cell memory formation after mild COVID-19. TCRdb called the 5' RACE reads again in MiXCR, with one record for every CDR3 protein. The table shows 350,000 to 500,000 distinct CDR3 sequences, with approximately 19% occurring only once. Input material: PBMCs or a T cell subset sorted from them (not recorded which). Source of these receptors: a man aged 18-30 years who had mild COVID-19 (a few samples of this study predate the infection). Cell type and time point are not known.

V and J are TRBV15 and TRBJ2-4; no firm D call. V shed 0 bases and J shed 0 bases, with 6 bases lying between them. This CDR3 comprises 15 residues. Germline assignment: CDR1 LNHNV and CDR2 YYDKDF (reference sequence). CDR3 loop: CATSRDNGAKNIQYF. The CDR3 DNA is TGTGCCACCAGCAGAGATAACGGAGCCAAAAACATTCAGTACTTC.

A note on this clonotype: A much more abundant neighbour one base away suggests this may be a read error. The chain uses TRBV6-5 and TRBJ1-2; TRBD1 aligns across 10 bases. This CDR3 spans 12 amino acids. The germline CDR1 and CDR2 sequences are MNHEY and SVGAGI. The CDR3 nucleotides read TGTGCCAGAAGTTTCAGCGGGACAGGGGTAACCTTC. Translation: CARSFSGTGVTF.

A few counts support this clonotype. The chain couples TRBV7-9 to TRBJ2-3, with D unresolved. The CDR3 runs 14 residues. Germline CDR1 reads SEHNR; CDR2 reads FQNEAQ (reference sequence). Trimming took 5 bases from V and 8 from J, leaving 17 bases between them. The CDR3 DNA reads TGTGCCAGCAGCGTAACCTCTGAACTGGCTACGCAGTATTTT. This sequence encodes CASSVTSELATQYF.

J is TRBJ2-1 and V is TRBV5-1; TRBD2 agrees at 8 bases. CDR3 length: 15 amino acids. V was pared by 7 bases and J by 7 bases, with 13 bases of the junction left unmatched. Germline lookup yields CDR1 SGHRS and CDR2 YFSETQ. The CDR3 loop reads CASLLSGAPGNEQFF. Written as DNA, the CDR3 is TGCGCCAGCCTCCTTAGCGGGGCCCCCGGGAATGAGCAGTTCTTC.

The rearrangement uses TRBV2 and TRBJ2-7; 7 bases match TRBD1. Germline CDR1 SNHLY, CDR2 FYNNEI. The CDR3 sequence is 13 residues long. After removal of 8 bases from V and 4 bases from J, the junction contained 8 bases not matched to a gene. CDR3 DNA: TGTGCCAGCTTTTCGGACAGGAAATACGAGCAGTACGTC. This translates into CASFSDRKYEQYV.

This rearrangement joins TRBV28 to TRBJ1-5; 7 bases are a match to TRBD1. Germline-derived CDR1 and CDR2 are MDHEN and SYDVKM. The V segment lost 1 base and the J segment 7 bases; nucleotides outside the gene matches: 7. CDR3 length: 15 residues. CDR3 DNA sequence: TGTGCCAGCAGTTTATTCAGGGGGAGGGGGCAGCCCCAGCATTTT. Translating it yields CASSLFRGRGQPQHF.

This clonotype was counted a few times. The rearrangement uses TRBV7-2 and TRBJ2-3; 9 bases map to TRBD1. V was pared by 7 bases and J by 2 bases, with 10 bases of the junction left unmatched. From germline, CDR1 is SGHTA and CDR2 FQGNSA. CDR3 length: 16 amino acids. CDR3 amino acids: CASNVPGQGPTDTQYF. The CDR3 DNA is TGTGCCAGCAACGTCCCGGGACAGGGCCCCACAGATACGCAGTATTTT.

This clonotype was found many times. Compared with germline, one end of the junction differs, possibly owing to a read error. The chain links TRBV6-5 to TRBJ2-5; D is perhaps TRBD1 (6 bases). Germline CDR1 is MNHEY and CDR2 is SVGAGI. CDR3 length equals 13 residues. This chain's CDR3 is CASSRTVQETQYF. CDR3 DNA sequence: TGCGCCAGCAGCCGGACAGTCCAAGAGACCCAGTACTTC.

Only a few counts were recorded for this clonotype. The chain combines TRBV20-1 with TRBJ2-5; D could derive from TRBD1 or TRBD2 (6 bases each). The CDR3 length is 14 residues. V dropped 0 bases and J dropped 2 bases, with 10 bases sitting between them. The germline V gene encodes CDR1 DFQATT and CDR2 SNEGSKA (reference sequence). The CDR3 sequence is CSARERGGQETQYF. The CDR3 DNA sequence: TGCAGTGCTAGAGAACGAGGGGGGCAAGAGACCCAGTACTTC.

In this sample, this clonotype turned up a few times. The V call is TRBV7-6, the J call TRBJ2-1; maybe TRBD1 (5 bases). The CDR3 spans 13 residues. V lost 8 bases and J 6 bases, leaving 14 bases between the germline ends. Germline loops: CDR1 SGHVS, CDR2 FNYEAQ. The CDR3 nucleotides read TGTGCCAGCGGAACAAGACAGTCCAATGAGCAGTTCTTC. This codes for CASGTRQSNEQFF.

The sample holds many counts of this clonotype. The chain has TRBV7-2 and TRBJ1-1; tentatively, D is TRBD1 (5 bases). In germline, CDR1 is SGHTA, CDR2 FQGNSA. The ends were cut back, 2 bases at V and 8 bases at J, with 6 bases in the middle. This CDR3 contains 11 residues. The CDR3 region is CASSLWGEAFF. The CDR3 DNA follows: TGTGCCAGCAGCTTATGGGGGGAAGCTTTCTTT.

The chain uses TRBV6-2 or TRBV6-3 and TRBJ1-5, with D unresolved. There are 16 residues in the CDR3. Trimming pared 4 bases from V and 1 base from J, leaving 14 bases between. Germline CDR1 and CDR2: MNHEY and SVGEGT. The CDR3 bases are TGTGCCAGCAGTTCCCGTTGGCAGGCGAGCAATCAGCCCCAGCATTTT. Translating it yields CASSSRWQASNQPQHF.

V is TRBV19 and J is TRBJ2-3, with D perhaps matching TRBD1 (6 bases). This CDR3 has 13 residues. The germline CDR1 and CDR2 sequences are LNHDA and SQIVND (reference sequence). V gave up 5 bases and J gave up 8 bases, with 14 bases separating them. CDR3 region: CASSPRRGSTQYF. The CDR3 coding sequence is TGTGCCAGTAGTCCCCGCAGGGGAAGTACGCAGTATTTT. The entire variable domain, with the rest obtained from reference TRBV19 and TRBJ2-3, is as follows: DGGITQSPKYLFRKEGQNVTLSCEQNLNHDAMYWYRQDPGQGLRLIYYSQIVNDFQKGDIAEGYSVSREKKESFPLTVTSAQKNPTAFYLCASSPRRGSTQYFGPGTRLTVL.

This clonotype occurred a few times. This chain links TRBV5-1 with TRBJ2-1, with a tentative D call TRBD1 (6 bases). The CDR3 covers 16 residues. Germline-derived CDR1 and CDR2 are SGHRS and YFSETQ. Trimming stripped 4 bases from V and 0 bases from J, with 14 bases between. CDR3 sequence (DNA): TGCGCCAGCAGCACTCAGGGGCTAAGCTCCTACAATGAGCAGTTCTTC. It is translated as CASSTQGLSSYNEQFF.

This clonotype occurred a few times. The chain has TRBV15 and TRBJ2-3; 7 bases map to TRBD2. The CDR3 loop spans 17 amino acids. Germline CDR1 reads LNHNV; CDR2 reads YYDKDF (reference sequence). V trimming: 3 bases; J trimming: 0 bases; junction bases outside the gene matches: 9. CDR3 region: CATSSYTSVGSTDTQYF. DNA for the CDR3: TGTGCCACCAGCAGTTATACTAGCGTAGGAAGCACAGATACGCAGTATTTT.

The genes are TRBV6-6 and TRBJ2-7; D not certain. Germline values: CDR1 MNHNY, CDR2 SVGAGI (reference sequence). V was trimmed by 7 bases and J by 5 bases, leaving 12 bases between them. CDR3 length: 12 residues. CDR3: CASIGIRHEQYV. In nucleotides, the CDR3 is TGTGCCAGCATCGGCATCAGACACGAGCAGTACGTC.

The rearrangement links TRBV7-2 to TRBJ2-1, with 8 nucleotides matching TRBD1. Germline values: CDR1 SGHTA, CDR2 FQGNSA. Unmatched junction bases numbered 10, after V lost 5 bases and J lost 16 bases. This CDR3 contains 12 residues. The CDR3 region is CASSTRQGQIFF. In DNA, the CDR3 is TGTGCCAGCAGCACCCGACAGGGGCAAATATTCTTC.

This sequence joins TRBV18 and TRBJ1-1; 7 bases fit TRBD1. Germline V CDR1 and CDR2: KGHSH, LQKENI. V lost 7 bases, J lost 6 bases, and 8 bases stayed unmatched. The CDR3 runs 13 residues. This CDR3 is CASLELGQAEAFF. The CDR3 DNA follows: TGTGCCAGCTTAGAACTAGGACAGGCTGAAGCTTTCTTT.

The chain carries TRBV4-3 and TRBJ2-3; 9 bases agree with TRBD1. The V gene's germline CDR1 is LGHNA and CDR2 YSLEER. V lost 4 bases and J lost 4; bases outside the gene matches: 12. This CDR3 region has 17 residues. CDR3 loop: CASSPGRTGALPDTQYF. CDR3 nucleotide sequence: TGCGCCAGCAGCCCTGGAAGGACAGGGGCCCTTCCAGATACGCAGTATTTT.

In its sample, this clonotype was seen many times. This chain links TRBV7-9 with TRBJ2-2; D is uncertain. Deletions cut 5 bases from V and 4 bases from J, with 2 bases between. Per germline, CDR1 SEHNR and CDR2 FQNEAQ (reference sequence). CDR3 length equals 11 residues. The CDR3 DNA sequence: TGTGCCAGCAGCCGCACCGGGGAGCTGTTTTTT. It translates to CASSRTGELFF.

The chain has TRBV12-3 or TRBV12-4 and TRBJ1-6; possible D gene TRBD1, 6 bases. The CDR3 runs to 14 residues. V shed 9 bases and J shed 8 bases, with 17 bases lying between them. CDR3 amino acids: CASWRRDTYSPLHF. CDR3 in DNA: TGTGCCAGTTGGAGGCGGGACACCTATTCACCCCTCCACTTT.

V is TRBV6-2 or TRBV6-3 and J is TRBJ2-1, with 9 bases fitting TRBD1. Trimming removed 2 bases from V and 5 bases from J; junction bases left unmatched: 1. The germline CDR1 and CDR2 sequences are MNHEY and SVGEGT. The CDR3 loop spans 14 amino acids. CDR3 coding DNA: TGTGCCAGCAGTTACGGACAGGGGAACAATGAGCAGTTCTTC. As protein: CASSYGQGNNEQFF.

The chain uses TRBV7-9 and TRBJ1-5; D unresolved. There are 14 residues in the CDR3. CDR1 and CDR2 (germline): SEHNR, FQNEAQ (reference sequence). The V and J ends lost 4 bases and 4 bases respectively, with 11 bases between them. The CDR3 spells CASSSGVRNQPQHF. In DNA form, the CDR3 reads TGTGCCAGCAGCTCCGGGGTTCGGAATCAGCCCCAGCATTTT.

The chain links TRBV6-2 or TRBV6-3 to TRBJ2-7; no definite D call. Between the trimmed V and J ends, which lost 3 bases and 7 bases, there was a span of 16 bases. This CDR3 is built from 14 residues. Germline V gene lookup returns CDR1 MNHEY and CDR2 SVGEGT. This chain's CDR3 is CASSYSPSLREQYV. The CDR3 DNA is TGTGCCAGCAGTTATTCTCCGAGCCTTCGAGAGCAGTACGTC.

This chain links TRBV7-2 with TRBJ1-1, with 10 bases aligning to TRBD1. V lost 4 bases to trimming and J lost 11 bases; unmatched junction nucleotides: 10. Germline CDR1 and CDR2: SGHTA and FQGNSA. This CDR3 is built from 14 residues. The CDR3 bases are TGTGCCAGCAGCTACACCCGACAGGGGGCGAGGGCTTTCTTT. Encoded protein: CASSYTRQGARAFF.

The chain links TRBV4-2 to TRBJ1-1; D uncertain. The ends were cut back, 4 bases at V and 4 bases at J, with 4 bases in the middle. Germline assignment: CDR1 LGHNA and CDR2 YNFKEQ. The CDR3 length is 11 residues. Written as DNA, the CDR3 is TGTGCCAGCAGCCGCTCCACTGAAGCTTTCTTT. It encodes CASSRSTEAFF.

The rearrangement uses TRBV27 and TRBJ2-3, with D maybe TRBD2 (6 bases). Between the trimmed V and J ends, which lost 7 bases and 10 bases, there was a span of 15 bases. The length of the CDR3 is 12 residues. Per the germline V gene, CDR1 is MNHEY and CDR2 is SMNVEV (reference sequence). CDR3 in amino acids: CASNKGRGAQYF. CDR3 nucleotides: TGTGCCAGCAACAAAGGGCGGGGTGCGCAGTATTTT.